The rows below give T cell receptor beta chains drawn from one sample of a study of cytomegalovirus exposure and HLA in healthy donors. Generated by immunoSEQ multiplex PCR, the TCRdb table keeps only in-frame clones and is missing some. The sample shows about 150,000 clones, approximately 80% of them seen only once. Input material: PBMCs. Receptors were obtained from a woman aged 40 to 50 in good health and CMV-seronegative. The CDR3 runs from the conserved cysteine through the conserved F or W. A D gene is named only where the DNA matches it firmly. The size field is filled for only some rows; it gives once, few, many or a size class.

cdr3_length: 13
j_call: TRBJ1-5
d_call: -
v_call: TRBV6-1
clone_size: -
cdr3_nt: TGTGCCAGCAGTGGGTCCCCCGGTCAGCCCCAGCATTTT
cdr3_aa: CASSGSPGQPQHF

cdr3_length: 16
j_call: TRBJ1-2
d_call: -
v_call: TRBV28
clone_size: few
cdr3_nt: TGTGCCAGCAGATCCCCCCTAGGCGATAAGAGGGATGGCTACACCTTC
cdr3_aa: CASRSPLGDKRDGYTF

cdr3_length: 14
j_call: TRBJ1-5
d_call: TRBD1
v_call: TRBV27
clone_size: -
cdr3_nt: TGTGCCAGCAGACCTACAGGGGGCCATCAGCCCCAGCATTTT
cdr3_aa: CASRPTGGHQPQHF

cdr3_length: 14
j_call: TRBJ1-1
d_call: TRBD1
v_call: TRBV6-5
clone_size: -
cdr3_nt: TGTGCCAGCAGTTGGGGGACAGGGTCGACTGAAGCTTTCTTT
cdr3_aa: CASSWGTGSTEAFF

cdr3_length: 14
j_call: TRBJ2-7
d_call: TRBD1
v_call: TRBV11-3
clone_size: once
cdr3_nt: TGTGCCAGCGGACTCCAGGGGGCGAACTACGAGCAGTACTTC
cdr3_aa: CASGLQGANYEQYF

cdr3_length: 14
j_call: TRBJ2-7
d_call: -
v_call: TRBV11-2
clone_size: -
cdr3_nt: TGTGCCAGCAGCTTAGTAGGGAGCTCCTACGAGCAGTACTTC
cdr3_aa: CASSLVGSSYEQYF

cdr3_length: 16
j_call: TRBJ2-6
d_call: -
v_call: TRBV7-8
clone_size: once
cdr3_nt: TGTGCCAGCAGCTTAGAGGGGGTCTCTGGGGCCAACGTCCTGACTTTC
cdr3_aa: CASSLEGVSGANVLTF

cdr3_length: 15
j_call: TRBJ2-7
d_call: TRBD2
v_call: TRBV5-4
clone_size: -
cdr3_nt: TGTGCCAGCAGCATGACTAGCGGGAGGCCGTACGAGCAGTACTTC
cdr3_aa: CASSMTSGRPYEQYF

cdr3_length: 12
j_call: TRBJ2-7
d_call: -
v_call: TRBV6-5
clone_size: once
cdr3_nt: TGTGCCAGCAGCCCCACTACAGGCGAGCAGTACTTC
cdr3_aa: CASSPTTGEQYF

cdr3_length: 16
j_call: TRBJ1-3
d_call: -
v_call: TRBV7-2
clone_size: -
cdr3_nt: TGTGCCAGCAGCGATTATGGGACTCGCTCTGGAAACACCATATATTTT
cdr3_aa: CASSDYGTRSGNTIYF

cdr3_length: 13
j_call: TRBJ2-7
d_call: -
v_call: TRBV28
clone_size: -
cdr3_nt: TGTGCCAGCAGTTACGGGAGCTCCTACGAGCAGTACTTC
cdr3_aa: CASSYGSSYEQYF

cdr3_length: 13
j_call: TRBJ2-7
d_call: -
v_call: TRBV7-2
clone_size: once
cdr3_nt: TGTGCCAGCAGCCACCCCAGGGGCTACGAGCAGTACTTC
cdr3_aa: CASSHPRGYEQYF

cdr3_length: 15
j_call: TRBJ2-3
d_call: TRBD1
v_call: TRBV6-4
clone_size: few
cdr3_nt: TGTGCCAGCAGCGAGGGGGCGACAGGCACAGATACGCAGTATTTT
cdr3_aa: CASSEGATGTDTQYF

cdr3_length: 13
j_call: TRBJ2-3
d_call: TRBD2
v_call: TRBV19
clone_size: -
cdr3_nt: TGTGCCAGTAAGGGACTAGCGGGACCTACGCAGTATTTT
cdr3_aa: CASKGLAGPTQYF

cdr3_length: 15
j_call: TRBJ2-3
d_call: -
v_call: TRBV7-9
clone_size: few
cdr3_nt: TGTTCCAGCAGCTTAGGCGCGCGTAGCACAGATACGCAGTATTTT
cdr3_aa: CSSSLGARSTDTQYF

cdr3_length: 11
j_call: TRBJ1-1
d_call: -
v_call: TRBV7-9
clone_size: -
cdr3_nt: TGTTCCAGCACGTTGAACACTGAAGCTTTCTTT
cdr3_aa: CSSTLNTEAFF

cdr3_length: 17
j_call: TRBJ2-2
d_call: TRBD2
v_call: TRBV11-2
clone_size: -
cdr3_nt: TGTGCCAGCAGCTCGACTAGCGGGAGGGCGAACACCGGGGAGCTGTTTTTT
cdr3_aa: CASSSTSGRANTGELFF

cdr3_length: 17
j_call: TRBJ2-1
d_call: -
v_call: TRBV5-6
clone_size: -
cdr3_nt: TGTGCCAGCAGCTTGCAGGGTGGGGGGGCAGGTCGGAATGAGCAGTTCTTC
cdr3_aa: CASSLQGGGAGRNEQFF

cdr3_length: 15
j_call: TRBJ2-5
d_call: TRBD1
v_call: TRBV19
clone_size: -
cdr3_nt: TGTGCCAGTAGTATCCTTGGGACAGGGGGTGCTAGGTGGTACTTC
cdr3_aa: CASSILGTGGARWYF

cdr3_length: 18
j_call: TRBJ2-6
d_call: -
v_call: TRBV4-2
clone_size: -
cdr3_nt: TGTGCCAGCAGCCAAGGGAGAACAGGCATTGTCGGGGCCAACGTCCTGACTTTC
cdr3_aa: CASSQGRTGIVGANVLTF

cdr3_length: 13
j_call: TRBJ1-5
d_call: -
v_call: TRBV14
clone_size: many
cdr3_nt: TGTGCCAGCAGTAAGAGTGGCAATCAGCCCCAGCATTTT
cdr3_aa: CASSKSGNQPQHF

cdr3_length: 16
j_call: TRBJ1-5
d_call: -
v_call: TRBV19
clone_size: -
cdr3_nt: TGTGCCAGTAATAACCAGGCAGGGGCCATCAATCAGCCCCAGCATTTT
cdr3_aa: CASNNQAGAINQPQHF

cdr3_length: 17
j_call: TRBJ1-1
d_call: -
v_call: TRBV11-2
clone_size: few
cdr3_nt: TGTGCCAGCAGCTTAATCCCTTACGGACGTCGGGAGACTGAAGCTTTCTTT
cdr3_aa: CASSLIPYGRRETEAFF